Shown below are 29 T cell receptor beta chains from a single sample sequenced in a study of CD8 T cells in Susac syndrome. Random-hexamer reverse transcription was applied to roughly 0.5 to 1 ug RNA. TCRdb called the immunoSEQ multiplex PCR reads again in MiXCR, with one record for every CDR3 protein. The sample has 160,000 or so distinct CDR3 sequences, about 92% seen once. Sequencing was carried out using CD4+ T cells from PBMCs. Receptors originate from a human donor in good health.

The chain has TRBV5-1 and TRBJ2-5, with 10 bases matching TRBD2. V dropped 0 bases and J dropped 2; count of bases not matched to a gene: 1. The CDR3 spans 15 residues. Germline V gene data show CDR1 as SGHRS and CDR2 as YFSETQ. The CDR3: CASSLGTSGQETQYF. CDR3 nucleotide sequence: TGCGCCAGCAGCTTGGGGACTAGCGGTCAAGAGACCCAGTACTTC.

This clonotype came up a few times. This chain joins TRBV18 and TRBJ2-1; 8 positions agree with TRBD1. The better agreement between TRBJ2-7 and the DNA end casts doubt on the J call. This CDR3 is 15 amino acids long. Germline CDR1 KGHSH, CDR2 LQKENI. The CDR3: CASSPLETGVGEQYF. The CDR3 nucleotides are TGTGCCAGCTCACCACTGGAGACAGGGGTCGGCGAGCAGTACTTC.

This sequence joins TRBV9 and TRBJ1-2; no clear D. CDR1 SGDLS and CDR2 YYNGEE come from the germline V gene. The CDR3 contains 13 residues. With 0 bases removed from V and 2 bases from J, the gap between germline ends came to 5 bases. CDR3 protein: CASSVEQNYGYTF. CDR3 DNA sequence: TGTGCCAGCAGCGTAGAACAGAACTATGGCTACACCTTC.

The chain uses TRBV9 and TRBJ1-6, with a tentative D call TRBD1 (5 bases). The CDR3 covers 15 residues. Germline V CDR1 and CDR2: SGDLS, YYNGEE. V was cut by 2 bases and J by 6 bases, with 12 bases left in between. CDR3 protein: CASSVDRVRNSPLHF. CDR3 sequence (DNA): TGTGCCAGCAGCGTCGACAGAGTCCGTAATTCACCCCTCCACTTT. Variable domain in full (rest from reference TRBV9 and TRBJ1-6): DSGVTQTPKHLITATGQRVTLRCSPRSGDLSVYWYQQSLDQGLQFLIQYYNGEERAKGNILERFSAQQFPDLHSELNLSSLELGDSALYFCASSVDRVRNSPLHFGNGTRLTVT.

This clonotype occurred once. The rearrangement joins TRBV2 to TRBJ2-1; D is undetermined. The V gene lost 3 bases and the J gene lost 2 bases, with 11 bases spanning the gap. Germline-derived CDR1 and CDR2 are SNHLY and FYNNEI. The CDR3 length is 15 residues. CDR3 loop: CASSDASKTYNEQFF. CDR3 nucleotides: TGTGCCAGCAGTGACGCCAGTAAGACCTACAATGAGCAGTTCTTC.

V and J are TRBV7-2 and TRBJ1-2; maybe TRBD1 (6 bases). The CDR3 sequence is 16 residues long. Deletions cut 0 bases from V and 2 bases from J, with 13 bases between. Germline CDR1 is SGHTA and CDR2 is FQGNSA. In DNA form, the CDR3 reads TGTGCCAGCAGCTTAGCTACAGGGTCTCGGAACTATGGCTACACCTTC. Protein product: CASSLATGSRNYGYTF.

J is TRBJ1-2 and V is TRBV7-8; D is perhaps TRBD1 (5 bases). The CDR3 is made up of 14 amino acids. V lost 5 bases to trimming and J lost 4 bases, with 14 bases between them. Germline CDR1 is SGHVS and CDR2 is FQNEAQ. The CDR3 DNA follows: TGTGCCAGCAGCCACCAGGGTTTGGGCTATGGCTACACCTTC. It yields the protein CASSHQGLGYGYTF.

The chain recombines TRBV6-1 with TRBJ2-4; 8 nucleotides line up with TRBD2. This CDR3 has 15 residues. Per the germline V gene, CDR1 is MNHNS and CDR2 is SASEGT. Germline trimming cut 2 bases from V and 3 bases from J; bases unmatched to any gene: 3. CDR3 DNA sequence: TGTGCCAGCAGTGAACTAGCGGGCGACAAAAACATTCAGTACTTC. It encodes CASSELAGDKNIQYF.

This sequence joins TRBV5-1 and TRBJ2-7; D call uncertain. Trimming pared 3 bases from V and 7 bases from J, leaving 20 bases between. Per germline, CDR1 SGHRS and CDR2 YFSETQ. This CDR3 is built from 15 residues. The CDR3 nucleotides read TGCGCCAGCAGCTCGACGCCTACCATTCTACGAGAGCAGTACTTC. Its translation is CASSSTPTILREQYF.

V is TRBV7-2 and J is TRBJ1-6; no firm D call. The CDR3 length is 13 residues. With 11 bases removed from V and 4 bases from J, the gap between germline ends came to 12 bases. The germline V gene has CDR1 SGHTA and CDR2 FQGNSA. The CDR3 DNA follows: TGTGCCGGAAAGGAACAGTATAATTCACCCCTCCACTTT. Amino acid sequence: CAGKEQYNSPLHF. The whole variable domain, filled in from reference TRBV7-2 and TRBJ1-6, reads GAGVSQSPSNKVTEKGKDVELRCDPISGHTALYWYRQSLGQGLEFLIYFQGNSAPDKSGLPSDRFSAERTGGSVSTLTIQRTQQEDSAVYLCAGKEQYNSPLHFGNGTRLTVT.

V usage is TRBV29-1 and J usage is TRBJ2-6; unclear D gene. The V end was cut by 0 bases, the J end by 0 bases, with 3 bases between. The CDR3 spans 14 residues. From germline, CDR1 is SQVTM and CDR2 ANQGSEA. The CDR3 here is CSVEDNSGANVLTF. The CDR3 DNA sequence: TGCAGCGTTGAAGACAACTCTGGGGCCAACGTCCTGACTTTC.

DNA of the CDR3: TGTGCCACCAGCAGCTTTAGAGGGGCCCCCGGGATTCAGACCCAGTACTTC. Translation: CATSSFRGAPGIQTQYF. This rearrangement joins TRBV15 to TRBJ2-5; either TRBD1 or TRBD2 may fit D (5 bases each). CDR1 is LNHNV and CDR2 is YYDKDF in the germline V gene (reference sequence). The CDR3 contains 17 residues. Deletions cut 3 bases from V and 6 bases from J, with 23 bases between.

The chain couples TRBV7-2 to TRBJ2-1; D may be TRBD1 (6 bases). The CDR3 covers 15 residues. Germline CDR1 and CDR2: SGHTA and FQGNSA. Trimming stripped 4 bases from V and 6 bases from J, with 16 bases between. The CDR3 DNA sequence: TGTGCCAGCAGCTCAACTTACAGGGTCACCAATGAGCAGTTCTTC. This gives the protein CASSSTYRVTNEQFF.

The V and J genes are TRBV2 and TRBJ1-5; D is unresolved. Trimming shortened V by 3 bases and J by 2 bases, and 8 bases separated the two germline ends. The V gene's germline CDR1 is SNHLY and CDR2 FYNNEI. The length of the CDR3 is 14 residues. The CDR3 region has the DNA TGTGCCAGCAGTGACCTTTCTGGCAATCAGCCCCAGCATTTT. Its protein product is CASSDLSGNQPQHF.

J is TRBJ2-1 and V is TRBV5-1, with 8 positions matching TRBD1. Germline loops: CDR1 SGHRS, CDR2 YFSETQ. This CDR3 contains 16 residues. Trimming removed 0 bases from V and 4 bases from J; junction bases left unmatched: 6. The CDR3 protein is CASSLAGTGSYNEQFF. CDR3 DNA: TGCGCCAGCAGCTTGGCCGGGACAGGTTCATACAATGAGCAGTTCTTC.

This chain connects TRBV7-2 to TRBJ1-3; D might be TRBD1 (6 bases). The CDR3 sequence is 14 residues long. Germline CDR1 is SGHTA and CDR2 is FQGNSA. With 3 bases removed from V and 4 bases from J, the gap between germline ends came to 10 bases. As DNA, the CDR3 is TGTGCCAGCAGCTTTACAGGGATAGGAAACACCATATATTTT. Its translation: CASSFTGIGNTIYF.

This chain connects TRBV6-1 to TRBJ2-6; 10 bases line up with TRBD1. CDR1 is MNHNS, CDR2 SASEGT, per germline. This CDR3 spans 19 amino acids. The junction had 13 bases not matched to a gene; V was cut back by 5 bases and J by 3 bases. The chain's CDR3 is CASSLGQDRGISGANVLTF. CDR3 bases: TGTGCCAGCAGTCTTGGTCAGGACAGGGGGATTAGTGGGGCCAACGTCCTGACTTTC.

The chain is built from TRBV18 and TRBJ2-7; 9 bases map to TRBD2. Germline V gives CDR1 KGHSH, CDR2 LQKENI. V dropped 1 base and J dropped 2; count of bases not matched to a gene: 9. The CDR3 runs 17 residues. In DNA form, the CDR3 reads TGTGCCAGCTCACCACTGACGATAGCGGGAGAGACCTACGAGCAGTACTTC. Translating gives CASSPLTIAGETYEQYF.

The V and J genes are TRBV29-1 and TRBJ2-2, with TRBD1 identical over 7 bases. In germline, CDR1 is SQVTM, CDR2 ANQGSEA. V was clipped by 5 bases and J by 6 bases; unmatched bases: 9. The CDR3 sequence is 14 residues long. As DNA, the CDR3 is TGCAGCGTTAGGGGGCAGCCCGGGGCCGGGGAGCTGTTTTTT. As protein: CSVRGQPGAGELFF.

This chain connects TRBV19 to TRBJ1-1; unclear D gene. Trimming left V 5 bases short and J 0 bases short, with 13 bases between. CDR3 length: 15 residues. The germline gives CDR1 LNHDA, CDR2 SQIVND (reference sequence). CDR3 region: CASSSVGTVNTEAFF. The CDR3 nucleotides read TGTGCCAGTAGTTCTGTGGGTACGGTGAACACTGAAGCTTTCTTT.

This sequence joins TRBV6-2 or TRBV6-3 and TRBJ1-5; D remains ambiguous. The CDR3 is made up of 15 amino acids. From germline, CDR1 is MNHEY and CDR2 SVGEGT. V lost 4 bases to trimming and J lost 5 bases, with 15 bases between them. CDR3 protein: CASSLLGPDYQPQHF. CDR3 DNA sequence: TGTGCCAGCAGTTTACTGGGCCCCGATTATCAGCCCCAGCATTTT.

This clonotype has just a few counts. V gene TRBV6-2 or TRBV6-3 combines with J gene TRBJ2-3, with TRBD2 identical over 9 bases. Germline-derived CDR1 and CDR2 are MNHEY and SVGEGT. J lost 6 bases, V lost 8 bases, and 3 bases had no gene match. The CDR3 spans 12 residues. CDR3 sequence: CASAGGRDTQYF. In nucleotides, the CDR3 is TGTGCCAGCGCGGGAGGGCGTGATACGCAGTATTTT.

J is TRBJ2-3 and V is TRBV7-2; D perhaps matches TRBD2 (5 bases). CDR3 size: 15 residues. Germline V gives CDR1 SGHTA, CDR2 FQGNSA. V was pared by 1 base and J by 4 bases, with 12 bases between. The CDR3 protein is CASSLEAGRPDTQYF. The CDR3 DNA is TGTGCCAGCAGCTTAGAGGCGGGCAGACCAGATACGCAGTATTTT.

J is TRBJ1-1 and V is TRBV7-2; unclear D gene. Trimming pared 5 bases from V and 2 bases from J, leaving 9 bases between. The CDR3 has 13 amino acids. The V gene's germline CDR1 is SGHTA and CDR2 FQGNSA. The CDR3 bases are TGTGCCAGCAGCCAATCACCAAACACTGAAGCTTTCTTT. Amino acids: CASSQSPNTEAFF.

This clonotype was seen only once. V usage is TRBV25-1 and J usage is TRBJ2-2, with 7 bases lining up with TRBD1. V shed 0 bases and J 2 bases; nucleotides not matched to a gene: 3. Germline CDR1 is MGHDK and CDR2 is SYGVNS. The CDR3 runs 16 residues. The CDR3, as DNA: TGTGCCAGCAGTGAATATAGGGACAGCAACACCGGGGAGCTGTTTTTT. The encoded protein is CASSEYRDSNTGELFF.

The CDR3 DNA sequence: TGTGCCAGCAGCTTAGCGGTGGGATCAGAGACCCAGTACTTC. This codes for CASSLAVGSETQYF. This sequence joins TRBV11-2 and TRBJ2-5; D is ambiguous. Trimming pared 1 base from V and 4 bases from J, leaving 10 bases between. The CDR3 is 14 amino acids. Germline CDR1 is SGHAT and CDR2 is FQNNGV.

This chain links TRBV6-5 with TRBJ2-1; D not certain. Germline loops: CDR1 MNHEY, CDR2 SVGAGI. The CDR3 is 13 residues long. Trimming removed 7 bases at V and 4 bases at J, with 11 bases between. The CDR3 loop reads CASTQAGYNEQFF. For the CDR3, the DNA is TGTGCCAGCACCCAGGCAGGTTACAATGAGCAGTTCTTC.

In DNA form, the CDR3 reads TGCAGTGCTTTAGCGGGGCGGGGAGAGACCCAGTACTTC. This gives the protein CSALAGRGETQYF. The genes are TRBV20-1 and TRBJ2-5; 8 bases are a match to TRBD2. J was trimmed by 4 bases and V by 5 bases; bases with no gene match: 6. Germline CDR1 is DFQATT and CDR2 is SNEGSKA (reference sequence). The CDR3 covers 13 residues.

The CDR3 reads CASRHSGAEAFF. The CDR3, as DNA: TGTGCCAGCAGGCACAGTGGTGCTGAAGCTTTCTTT. This chain joins TRBV3-1 and TRBJ1-1; D not resolved. Trimming cost V 6 bases and J 6 bases, with 11 bases left between them. The germline gives CDR1 LGHDT, CDR2 YNNKEL (reference sequence). The CDR3 spans 12 residues. Complete variable domain (other parts from reference TRBV3-1 and TRBJ1-1): DTAVSQTPKYLVTQMGNDKSIKCEQNLGHDTMYWYKQDSKKFLKIMFSYNNKELIINETVPNRFSPKSPDKAHLNLHINSLELGDSAVYFCASRHSGAEAFFGQGTRLTVV.